This is a list of T cell receptor beta chains from one sample in a study of immune evolution from preneoplasia to lung adenocarcinoma. The data were produced by immunoSEQ multiplex PCR, yet TCRdb's version contains in-frame clones alone and is incomplete. The table lists more than 6,000 clones, roughly 76% of them singletons. The sample was FFPE minimally invasive lung adenocarcinoma tissue. The receptor set was obtained from a person in their 70s with lung adenocarcinoma. Both conserved end residues are part of each CDR3.

CASSRRQGGYEQYF	TRBV5-6	TRBJ2-7
CASSLRGGNEKLFF	TRBV27	TRBJ1-4
CSVGNSDTQYF	TRBV29-1	TRBJ2-3
CASSLGSSGNTIYF	TRBV7-2	TRBJ1-3
CATRTGMAGGYTF	TRBV25-1	TRBJ1-2
CASAPARETGELFF	TRBV10-2	TRBJ2-2
CASSPLPGTDTQYF	TRBV19	TRBJ2-3
CASSLMGFSSNSGNTIYF	TRBV5-6	TRBJ1-3
CASSLDRGFMGANVLTF	TRBV11-2	TRBJ2-6
CAISESAQPPYNEQFF	TRBV6-1	TRBJ2-1
CASSPGGSFTEAFF	TRBV18	TRBJ1-1
CASMVAGGSYEQYF	TRBV6-5	TRBJ2-7
CASSPGNTEAFF	TRBV27	TRBJ1-1
CASSYDYLGEQYF	TRBV6-6	TRBJ2-7
CASSFGGASQAFF	TRBV7-9	TRBJ1-1
CASTIQDEQFF	TRBV19	TRBJ2-1
CASSLIASASSYNEQFF	TRBV5-1	TRBJ2-1
CASSTGRNTEAFF	TRBV19	TRBJ1-1
CASSLAGTGRTEAFF	TRBV5-1	TRBJ1-1
CSVEGGDYYEQYF	TRBV29-1	TRBJ2-7
CASSLTDRGNTQYF	TRBV7-3	TRBJ2-3
CASSDRAGVYNEQFF	TRBV6-4	TRBJ2-1
CSASRQPREFF	TRBV20-1	TRBJ2-1
CASSRLSASGELFF	TRBV11-2	TRBJ2-2
CASSSISNTEAFF	TRBV11-3	TRBJ1-1
CASSFGIQETQYF	TRBV11-2	TRBJ2-5
CASHRTAGATDTQYF	TRBV6-6	TRBJ2-3
CASSSPAEAFF	TRBV18	TRBJ1-1
CASSSGASNYGYTF	TRBV28	TRBJ1-2
CASSLAVPGQSSYEQYF	TRBV7-8	TRBJ2-7
CASSSYLYGGNTEAFF	TRBV6-5	TRBJ1-1
CASSYSKNTEAFF	TRBV6-5	TRBJ1-1
CASSHGQTYEQYF	TRBV23-1	TRBJ2-7
CASSSPLLQGEATIREQYF	TRBV21-1	TRBJ2-7
CASSPNRGEQYF	TRBV28	TRBJ2-7
CASSRNRALETQYF	TRBV7-2	TRBJ2-5
CSVGTGLPIYEQYF	TRBV29-1	TRBJ2-7
CASSRGGKLEKLFF	TRBV7-2	TRBJ1-4
CASSPPVKEQFF	TRBV28	TRBJ2-1
CSASGRAGTDTQYF	TRBV29-1	TRBJ2-3